The clone carrying this T cell receptor (beta chain) was recorded once. Its antigen is as yet unknown. The sample comes from a study of T cell responses to AZD1222 COVID-19 vaccine. Study findings and constraints: Every sample of the repertoires postdated the peak T cell response. A rise in Spike-specific TCR breadth and depth followed two AZD1222 doses. Clonal diversity may have been underestimated in mostly white British donors.

Data came from immunoSEQ multiplex PCR; TCRdb stores just in-frame clones and leaves some out. The sample consists of fewer than 80,000 clones, 88% of them appearing once. Germline lookup yields CDR1 SGDLS and CDR2 YYNGEE. This CDR3 has 15 residues. V dropped 3 bases and J dropped 4 bases, with 14 bases sitting between them. This chain uses TRBV9 with TRBJ1-5; TRBD1 might be the D (6 bases). The sequence came from an adult who received the MenACWY meningococcal vaccine as a control. Sequencing was performed on peripheral blood, taken 28 days after the second dose of the MenACWY control vaccine. The CDR3 region is CASSAREGTNQPQHF. The CDR3, as DNA: TGTGCCAGCAGCGCGAGAGAAGGGACAAATCAGCCCCAGCATTTT.